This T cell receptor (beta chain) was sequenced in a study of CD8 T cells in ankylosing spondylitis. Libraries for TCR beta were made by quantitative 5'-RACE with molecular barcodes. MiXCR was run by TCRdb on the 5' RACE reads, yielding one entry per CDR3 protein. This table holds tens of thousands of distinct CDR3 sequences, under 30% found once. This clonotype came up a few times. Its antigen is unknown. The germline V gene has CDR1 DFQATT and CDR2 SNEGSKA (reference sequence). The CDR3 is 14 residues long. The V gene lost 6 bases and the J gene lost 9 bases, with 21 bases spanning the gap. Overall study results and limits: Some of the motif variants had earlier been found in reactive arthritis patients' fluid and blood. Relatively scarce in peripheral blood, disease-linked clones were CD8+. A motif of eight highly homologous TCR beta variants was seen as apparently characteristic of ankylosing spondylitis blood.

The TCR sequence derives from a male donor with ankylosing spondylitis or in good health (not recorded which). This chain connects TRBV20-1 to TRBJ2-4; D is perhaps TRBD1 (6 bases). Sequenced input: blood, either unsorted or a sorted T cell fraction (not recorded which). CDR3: CSAGRTEQRGIQYF. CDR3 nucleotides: TGCAGTGCCGGCCGGACAGAACAACGGGGCATTCAGTACTTC.